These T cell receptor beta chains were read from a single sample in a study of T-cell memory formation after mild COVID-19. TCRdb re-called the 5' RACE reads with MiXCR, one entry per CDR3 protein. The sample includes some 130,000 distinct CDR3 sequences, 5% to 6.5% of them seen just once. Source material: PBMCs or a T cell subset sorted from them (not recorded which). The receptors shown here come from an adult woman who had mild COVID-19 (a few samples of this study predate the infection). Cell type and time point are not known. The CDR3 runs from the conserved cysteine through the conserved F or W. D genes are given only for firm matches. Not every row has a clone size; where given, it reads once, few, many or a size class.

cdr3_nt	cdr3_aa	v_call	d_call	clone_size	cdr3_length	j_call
TGTGCCAGCAGACCGGGGGAGGGCACAGATACGCAGTATTTT	CASRPGEGTDTQYF	TRBV2	.	.	14	TRBJ2-3
TGTGCCAGCAGGCCGGGACAGGGGGCGCAGGGTGGAAACACCATATATTTT	CASRPGQGAQGGNTIYF	TRBV4-2	TRBD1	.	17	TRBJ1-3
TGTGCCAGCAGTGTAGGAGGGTCCCTATCCTACGAGCAGTACTTC	CASSVGGSLSYEQYF	TRBV6-1	.	many	15	TRBJ2-7
TGTGCCAGCAGCCCCCAAATAGGCATCCGAAGGGAGCTGTTTTTT	CASSPQIGIRRELFF	TRBV6-6	.	.	15	TRBJ2-2
TGTGCCAGCAGCCAACCAGGGACAGGGAATTACGAGCAGTACTTC	CASSQPGTGNYEQYF	TRBV3-1	TRBD1	few	15	TRBJ2-7
TGCAGCGTCAAAAGGGCATTTGATCAGCCCCAGCATTTT	CSVKRAFDQPQHF	TRBV29-1	.	many	13	TRBJ1-5
TGTGCCAGCTCAATCGGGGGTCCCTACAATGAGCAGTTCTTC	CASSIGGPYNEQFF	TRBV12-3/TRBV12-4	.	.	14	TRBJ2-1
TGCAGCGTTGAATTACAGTCTAATGAAAAACTGTTTTTT	CSVELQSNEKLFF	TRBV29-1	.	.	13	TRBJ1-4
TGTGCCAGCAGCCCCCAGGCGGATGAGCAGTTCTTC	CASSPQADEQFF	TRBV3-1	.	.	12	TRBJ2-1
TGTGCCAGCCGAAGGACAGGGGGCTCCTATAATTCACCCCTCCACTTT	CASRRTGGSYNSPLHF	TRBV6-1	TRBD1	.	16	TRBJ1-6
TGTGCCATTAGGGGGTGGGGAGAGACCCAGTACTTC	CAIRGWGETQYF	TRBV12-3/TRBV12-4	.	few	12	TRBJ2-5
TGCGCCAGCCGGGGAGGGGGCGCGAAACAGCCCCAGCATTTT	CASRGGGAKQPQHF	TRBV4-1	TRBD1	few	14	TRBJ1-5
TGTGCCAGCAGCTTAGGGGACAGGGTCCGAGCTTTCTTT	CASSLGDRVRAFF	TRBV7-9	TRBD1	few	13	TRBJ1-1
TGCAGTGCTAAAAATCCCGGTATGAACACTGAAGCTTTCTTT	CSAKNPGMNTEAFF	TRBV20-1	.	many	14	TRBJ1-1
TGTGCCAGCAGCTTGAGCGGGAGGGGGACCGGGGAGCTGTTTTTT	CASSLSGRGTGELFF	TRBV5-5	TRBD2	.	15	TRBJ2-2
TGCAGCGTTGAAGCTCCTCCAGCCGTAACTGAAGCTTTCTTT	CSVEAPPAVTEAFF	TRBV29-1	.	many	14	TRBJ1-1
TGTGCCAGCAGTAAGGGACTAGCGGGAGGGTACACAGATACGCAGTATTTT	CASSKGLAGGYTDTQYF	TRBV6-6	TRBD2	.	17	TRBJ2-3
TGTGCCAGCAGCCCCAGACGGCTACTATTTTACGAGCAGTACTTC	CASSPRRLLFYEQYF	TRBV7-8	.	many	15	TRBJ2-7
TGTGCCAGCAGCTTAGCTAGCGGACACTCCTACAATGAGCAGTTCTTC	CASSLASGHSYNEQFF	TRBV7-2	.	few	16	TRBJ2-1
TGTGCCAGCAGTTTTAACACCGCCTATGGCTACACCTTC	CASSFNTAYGYTF	TRBV27	.	.	13	TRBJ1-2
TGTGCCACCCCTAGGGCAGGGGTCGATCAGCCCCAGCATTTT	CATPRAGVDQPQHF	TRBV24-1	.	few	14	TRBJ1-5
TGTGCCAGCAGCACGTGGGGGACGGAATTACATTCACCCCTCCACTTT	CASSTWGTELHSPLHF	TRBV7-9	.	.	16	TRBJ1-6
TGCAGTGCTCAGGGGGACCTACCCGGGGAGCTGTTTTTT	CSAQGDLPGELFF	TRBV20-1	TRBD1	many	13	TRBJ2-2
TGCGCCAGCAGCCAGATGAACACCGGGGAGCTGTTTTTT	CASSQMNTGELFF	TRBV5-1	.	many	13	TRBJ2-2
TGTGCCACCAAGGGGACCTCAAATGAGCAGTTCTTC	CATKGTSNEQFF	TRBV24-1	.	few	12	TRBJ2-1
TGTGCCACCAGTGCGGCCGGTGGCAATCAGCCCCAGCATTTT	CATSAAGGNQPQHF	TRBV24-1	.	few	14	TRBJ1-5
TGCGCCAGCAGCCAAGAACCACGCCACACCGGGGAGCTGTTTTTT	CASSQEPRHTGELFF	TRBV4-1	.	.	15	TRBJ2-2
TGTGCCACCAGTGTTAGGGGCAATCAGCCCCAGCATTTT	CATSVRGNQPQHF	TRBV24-1	.	few	13	TRBJ1-5
TGCGCCAGCAGCTTGGGCTCCACAGGGGGCGGCGAGCAGTACTTC	CASSLGSTGGGEQYF	TRBV5-1	TRBD1	.	15	TRBJ2-7
TGTGCCAGCACCCCAGGGTGGAACACTGAAGCTTTCTTT	CASTPGWNTEAFF	TRBV19	.	few	13	TRBJ1-1
TGTGCCAGCAGTGACCAGACAGGCCCACAAGAGACCCAGTACTTC	CASSDQTGPQETQYF	TRBV6-1	.	.	15	TRBJ2-5
TGTGCCAGCAGCCAAGATAGGGGGAGGGACACTGAAGCTTTCTTT	CASSQDRGRDTEAFF	TRBV4-2	.	few	15	TRBJ1-1
TGCGCCAGCAGCCCACGGGACAGAACCACCTACCTGGGCTCCTACAATGAGCAGTTCTTC	CASSPRDRTTYLGSYNEQFF	TRBV5-1	TRBD1	many	20	TRBJ2-1
TGCAGTGCGCCGACAGGAGCTGTCGGGGAGCTGTTTTTT	CSAPTGAVGELFF	TRBV20-1	.	many	13	TRBJ2-2
TGTGCCAGCGCCCGCTACTACGAGCAGTACTTC	CASARYYEQYF	TRBV7-2	.	many	11	TRBJ2-7
TGTGCCAGCAGCTCCCCAGGGACTAGCGGGAACAATGAGCAGTTCTTC	CASSSPGTSGNNEQFF	TRBV7-9	TRBD2	many	16	TRBJ2-1
TGTGCCAGCAGCGTGGCAGGTCAGAATGAGCAGTTCTTC	CASSVAGQNEQFF	TRBV9	.	few	13	TRBJ2-1
TGTGCCAGCACCCTTGTTGTTAGGGGCGGTGAGCAGTTCTTC	CASTLVVRGGEQFF	TRBV7-2	.	few	14	TRBJ2-1
TGTGCCAGCAGTCGAGGGGGGCAGCCCCAGCATTTT	CASSRGGQPQHF	TRBV12-3/TRBV12-4	.	.	12	TRBJ1-5
TGTGCCAGCAGTCCCCAATGGGGGCGGGGCACAGATACGCAGTATTTT	CASSPQWGRGTDTQYF	TRBV2	.	few	16	TRBJ2-3
TGTGCCAGCAGGAGCCCTCATAGCAATCAGCCCCAGCATTTT	CASRSPHSNQPQHF	TRBV6-5	.	many	14	TRBJ1-5
TGCGCCAGCAGCGAGACTTTCGGGACAGCAGAAGTTAAGTCACCCCTCCACTTT	CASSETFGTAEVKSPLHF	TRBV5-1	TRBD1	.	18	TRBJ1-6
TGCAGTGCTAGAGGACTAGCGGGTTCCTACGAGCAGTACTTC	CSARGLAGSYEQYF	TRBV20-1	TRBD2	few	14	TRBJ2-7
TGCGCCAGCAGCTTGTCGGCTTGGGGCAGGCGATCTAATGAAAAACTGTTTTTT	CASSLSAWGRRSNEKLFF	TRBV5-1	.	few	18	TRBJ1-4
TGCAGTGCCCCCCTCCCCTCCGGACAGACTACCTACGAGCAGTACTTC	CSAPLPSGQTTYEQYF	TRBV20-1	.	.	16	TRBJ2-7
TGCGCCAGCAGCTTAAACCGGGAACTAAACTCTGGAAACACCATATATTTT	CASSLNRELNSGNTIYF	TRBV5-1	.	.	17	TRBJ1-3
TGTGCCAGCAGCTTAGGTATTAATGAAAAACTGTTTTTT	CASSLGINEKLFF	TRBV7-8	.	.	13	TRBJ1-4
TGTGCCAGCAGTCGACATCACAGCTCTGGGGCCAACGTCCTGACTTTC	CASSRHHSSGANVLTF	TRBV6-2/TRBV6-3	.	.	16	TRBJ2-6
TGTGCCAGCAGCTTAGGGGAAGGGGATACGCAGTATTTT	CASSLGEGDTQYF	TRBV7-9	.	many	13	TRBJ2-3
TGCGCCAGCGGACAGGGGATGTACTCGGGCTACACCTTC	CASGQGMYSGYTF	TRBV5-1	TRBD1	.	13	TRBJ1-2
TGCGCCAGCAGCTTGGATACTAGCGGGAGAGTGCGACGGACCCAGTACTTC	CASSLDTSGRVRRTQYF	TRBV5-1	TRBD2	many	17	TRBJ2-5
TGTGCCAGCGCACCGCCCGGGAGCACTGAAGCTTTCTTT	CASAPPGSTEAFF	TRBV12-3/TRBV12-4	.	few	13	TRBJ1-1
TGTGCCAGCAGTGCTCACGCTGATACGCAGTATTTT	CASSAHADTQYF	TRBV2	.	.	12	TRBJ2-3
TGTGCCAGCAGTGAAAGGGGGACTACCCCCTACACTGAAGCTTTCTTT	CASSERGTTPYTEAFF	TRBV6-1	.	.	16	TRBJ1-1
TGTGCCAGCAGGTACAGCTACAATGAGCAGTTCTTC	CASRYSYNEQFF	TRBV11-3	.	.	12	TRBJ2-1
TGTGCCAGCAGCACCAGCTACGAGCAGTACTTC	CASSTSYEQYF	TRBV7-8	.	many	11	TRBJ2-7
TGTGCCAGCAGTGTGCTTGAAGGCACTGAAGCTTTCTTT	CASSVLEGTEAFF	TRBV2	.	many	13	TRBJ1-1